The clone carrying this TCR beta chain has a single count. The data were taken from a study of shared clonotypes between healthy human individuals. The J segment lost 3 bases and the V segment lost 3 bases, leaving 4 bases of the junction unmatched. CDR1 and CDR2 from the germline V gene are GTSNPN and SVGIG (reference sequence). This CDR3 comprises 13 residues. This table comes from immunoSEQ multiplex PCR, and its TCRdb copy is limited to in-frame clones, with some not included. The sample has 400,000 or so clones; about 96% are singletons. Sequencing used memory CD8+ T cells sorted from blood. Described subset: CD45RO+ cells pooled with CCR7-negative TemRA cells. The source of this sequence is a man in his thirties or forties in good health. V and J are TRBV30 and TRBJ1-2, with 7 bases matching TRBD1. The CDR3 reads CAWRVDRDYGYTF. The CDR3 DNA reads as TGTGCCTGGAGGGTAGACAGGGACTATGGCTACACCTTC.